This T cell receptor beta chain comes out of a study of shared clonotypes between healthy human individuals. Regarding the study as a whole: Estimated richness values were generally larger in naive subsets than in memory subsets.

As to this clone: Its antigen is not identified.

TCRdb's table, derived via immunoSEQ multiplex PCR, lists solely in-frame clones and lacks some. Seen here are 2 million to 2.5 million clones, 85% to 95% observed once, and the top ten hold 0.37%. Germline-derived CDR1 and CDR2 are MRHNA and SNTAGT. The junction had 6 bases not matched to a gene; V was cut back by 5 bases and J by 3 bases. The CDR3 spans 16 residues. The chain joins TRBV6-4 to TRBJ2-2, with 10 bases lining up with TRBD2. The receptor comes from a man aged 18 to 29 in good health. Some clones in this sample may be carry-over from other donors' samples. The sample comprised naive CD4+ T cells from PBMCs. Described subset: CD45RA+ positively selected. The CDR3 region is CASSTGTSAHTGELFF. CDR3 nucleotide sequence: TGTGCCAGCAGTACCGGGACTAGCGCCCACACCGGGGAGCTGTTTTTT.